This T cell receptor (beta chain) comes out of a study of T cells in Graves' hyperthyroidism and ophthalmopathy. Points from the study as a whole: The blood repertoire included most of the expanded thyroid clonotypes above 0.001. Ophthalmopathy was told apart from stable hyperthyroidism by a 13 V-J model. Model output signaled ophthalmopathy a median roughly 6.1 months ahead of onset.

Between the trimmed V and J ends, which lost 7 bases and 2 bases, there was a span of 8 bases. Per the germline V gene, CDR1 is SNHLY and CDR2 is FYNNEI. The length of the CDR3 is 13 residues. Amplification yielded TCR beta CDR3 regions, with RNA transcripts as the source. First-round RT-PCR targeting the TCR CDR3 was performed with the HTBI primer set. TCRdb re-called the multiplex PCR reads with MiXCR, one entry per CDR3 protein. The sample yields about 570,000 distinct CDR3 sequences, 12% to 15% seen once. This clonotype occurred many times. Its specificity is not known. This receptor was obtained from a woman in her thirties or forties with Graves' hyperthyroidism. Sequencing used blood. J is TRBJ1-4 and V is TRBV2, with D unresolved. The CDR3 DNA is TGTGCCAGCACCGGGTTCACTAATGAAAAACTGTTTTTT. The encoded protein is CASTGFTNEKLFF.